This T cell receptor beta chain was obtained from a study of T cell repertoires in cytomegalovirus infection (dated by TCRdb to about 2019). Regarding the study in general: Donor HLA type was relevant to the analysis, because carriage of CMV infection together with the matching HLA type was indicated by public TCR beta signatures.

V was cut back by 3 bases and J by 5 bases, leaving a gap of 8 bases between them. The germline V gene yields MNHEY for CDR1 and SVGEGT for CDR2. From cysteine to phenylalanine, the CDR3 is 13 amino acids long. Only the CDR3 DNA is retained, 39 bases long and in frame from the first base. This clonotype was counted between two and nine times. What antigen it recognizes has not been identified. No per-base quality is available; no much larger clone lies one base away. What the work shows at the level of the full study, not this receptor alone: In both this cohort and an independent approximately 350-donor cohort, the cumulative frequency of public TCR beta family members distinguished carriers of CMV infection plus the relevant HLA type. The ex vivo response was dominated by HLA-C-restricted CMV-specific TCR beta clonotypes, which also provided the single most frequent clonotype in two of eight donors.

The sequencer listed for this sample is Illumina HiSeq 1500. TCRdb trimmed the raw reads at Q25, called clones with MiXCR and kept productive beta chains. Rows with one shared CDR3 protein collapse into an entry with the most common genes and DNA. This sample gives roughly 640,000 distinct CDR3 sequences in total; roughly 24% of them show up just once. The ten biggest clones cover less than 9.5% of the sample. Sequencing was done on a sample of CD8+ T cells from PBMCs. The TCR sequence derives from a human donor in good health (CMV status not recorded). Some clones in this sample may be carry-over from other donors' samples. The V and J segments used are TRBV6-2 or TRBV6-3 and TRBJ2-1; the D gene cannot be resolved reliably. The CDR3 protein is CASSYVQNNEQFF. The DNA sequence reads TGTGCCAGCAGTTATGTACAGAACAATGAGCAGTTCTTC.